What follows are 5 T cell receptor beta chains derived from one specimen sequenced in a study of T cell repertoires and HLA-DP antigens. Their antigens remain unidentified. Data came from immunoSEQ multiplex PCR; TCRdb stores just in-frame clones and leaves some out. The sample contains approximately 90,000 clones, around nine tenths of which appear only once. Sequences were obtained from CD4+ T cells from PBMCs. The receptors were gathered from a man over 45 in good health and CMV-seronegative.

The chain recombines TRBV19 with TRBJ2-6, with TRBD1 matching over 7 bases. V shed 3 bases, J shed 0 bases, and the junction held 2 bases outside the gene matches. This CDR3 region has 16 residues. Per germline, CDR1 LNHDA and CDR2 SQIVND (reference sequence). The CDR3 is CASSIPGGSGANVLTF. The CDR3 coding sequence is TGTGCCAGTAGTATCCCAGGGGGCTCTGGGGCCAACGTCCTGACTTTC. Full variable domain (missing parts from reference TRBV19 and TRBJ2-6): DGGITQSPKYLFRKEGQNVTLSCEQNLNHDAMYWYRQDPGQGLRLIYYSQIVNDFQKGDIAEGYSVSREKKESFPLTVTSAQKNPTAFYLCASSIPGGSGANVLTFGAGSRLTVL.

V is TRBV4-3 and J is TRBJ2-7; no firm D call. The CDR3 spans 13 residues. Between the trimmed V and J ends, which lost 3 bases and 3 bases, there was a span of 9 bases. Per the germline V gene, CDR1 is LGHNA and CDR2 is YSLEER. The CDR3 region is CASSHSRGYEQYF. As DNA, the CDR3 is TGCGCCAGCAGCCATTCACGCGGCTACGAGCAGTACTTC.

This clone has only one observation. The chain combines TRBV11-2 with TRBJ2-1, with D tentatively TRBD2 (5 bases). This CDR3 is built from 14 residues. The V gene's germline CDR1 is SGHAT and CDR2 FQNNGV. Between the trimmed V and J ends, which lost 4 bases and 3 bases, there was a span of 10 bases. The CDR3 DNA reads TGTGCCAGCAGCTCCGGACTGAACTACAATGAGCAGTTCTTC. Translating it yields CASSSGLNYNEQFF.

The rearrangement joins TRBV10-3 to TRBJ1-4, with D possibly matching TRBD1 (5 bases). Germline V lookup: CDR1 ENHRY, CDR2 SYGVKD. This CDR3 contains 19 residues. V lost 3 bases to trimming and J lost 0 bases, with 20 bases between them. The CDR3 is CAISDQIGGGEATNEKLFF. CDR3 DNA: TGTGCCATCAGTGATCAAATTGGTGGAGGGGAGGCAACTAATGAAAAACTGTTTTTT.

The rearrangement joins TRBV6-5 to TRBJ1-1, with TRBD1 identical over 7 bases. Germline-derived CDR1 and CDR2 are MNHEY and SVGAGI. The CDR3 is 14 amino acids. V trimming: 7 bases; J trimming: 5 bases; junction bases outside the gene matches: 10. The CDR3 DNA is TGTGCCAGCAAAAGACAGGGCCGGTGGACTGAAGCTTTCTTT. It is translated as CASKRQGRWTEAFF.